The entry below describes one T cell receptor beta chain. Its antigen is undetermined. The sample belongs to a study of shared clonotypes between healthy human individuals. Study-wide findings and caveats: Several donors held about 5% of naive CD4 clonotypes in common. Though the depth was large, rarefaction showed that sorted-subset sequencing was incomplete. An anticipated effect of sequencing depth on clonotype sharing among donors was recognized.

The CDR3 contains 16 residues. V was shortened by 0 bases and J by 4 bases, with 15 bases between the two germline ends. CDR1 and CDR2 from the germline V gene are SGHDT and YYEEEE. Naive CD8 populations comprised CD45RO-negative cells positively selected for CCR7, excluding terminally differentiated effector memory CD45RA+ cells. This table comes from immunoSEQ multiplex PCR, and its TCRdb copy is limited to in-frame clones, with some not included. The sample holds about 2 million clones, approximately 95% seen once. Sequencing used naive CD8+ T cells sorted from blood. The rearrangement uses TRBV5-6 and TRBJ2-3, with D perhaps given as TRBD1 or TRBD2 (5 bases each). The sequence was obtained from a man younger than 35 in good health. CDR3 nucleotide sequence: TGTGCCAGCAGCTTGGATGGGGGAATGGGGGCAGATACGCAGTATTTT. The encoded protein is CASSLDGGMGADTQYF.